A selection of T cell receptor beta chains follows, all from one sample in a study of blood T cell repertoires in COVID-19. Data came from immunoSEQ multiplex PCR; TCRdb stores just in-frame clones and leaves some out. The sample carries 70,000 to 85,000 clones, around nine tenths recorded once. Material for sequencing was peripheral blood. Every receptor here comes from a human donor in a cohort sampled during active COVID-19. Each CDR3 is given with its conserved first and last residue. The order of the fields is V gene, CDR3 protein.

>TRBV6-5
CASSYLRGVNTEAFF
>TRBV24-1
CATSGPGTRDNEQFF
>TRBV3-1/TRBV3-2
CASSQGRSSNQPQHF
>TRBV7-8
CASSLALTRAGELFF
>TRBV30
CAWRWEQGGTNEKLFF
>TRBV28
CASSSPTGTYNEQFF
>TRBV6-5
CASSYSAGTVYNEQFF
>TRBV3-1/TRBV3-2
CASSQERRWTDTQYF
>TRBV14
CASSKTGTEAFF
>TRBV5-1
CASSLAGSYEQYF
>TRBV6-2/TRBV6-3
CASSYPTGLAGPKRRNEQFF
>TRBV15
CATSIRGSSYEQYF
>TRBV7-9
CASSARSGREFRDTQYF
>TRBV5-1
CASSLVAGLNEQFF
>TRBV19
CASSTTGTGDFLNTGELFF
>TRBV5-1
CASSLAGTSGSYEQFF
>TRBV6-5
CASSPLRGSGNTIYF
>TRBV28
CASKPGGGPLSNNEQFF
>TRBV11-2
CASSSTRASGGGYTF
>TRBV4-1
CASSPGDSLSQPQHF
>TRBV3-1/TRBV3-2
CASSPREQSGEQFF
>TRBV6-9
CASNLTDSIAGELFF
>TRBV6-2/TRBV6-3
CASSLELDTQYF
>TRBV24-1
CATSGGRKDTGELFF
>TRBV2
CASSERIRQGSTDTQYF
>TRBV19
CASSPTGTDTQYF
>TRBV28
CASSLPVGGALEPQHF
>TRBV6-5
CASSGGQHGNQPQHF
>TRBV5-1
CASSSGQGRQTQYF
>TRBV5-8
CASSLGQATSTDTQYF
>TRBV24-1
CATSDGRGRGYEQYF
>TRBV10-2
CASSDYLPSGPTYEQYF
>TRBV28
CASSLWAGNTEAFF
>TRBV11-2
CASSLERGSETQYF
>TRBV3-1/TRBV3-2
CASSQDPGTGAFLAKNIQYF
>TRBV9
CASSGGQGLHSPLHF
>TRBV11-1
CASSLRGNTGELFF
>TRBV27
CASSLGQGSEKLFF
>TRBV7-9
CASSSIGQGARNEQFF